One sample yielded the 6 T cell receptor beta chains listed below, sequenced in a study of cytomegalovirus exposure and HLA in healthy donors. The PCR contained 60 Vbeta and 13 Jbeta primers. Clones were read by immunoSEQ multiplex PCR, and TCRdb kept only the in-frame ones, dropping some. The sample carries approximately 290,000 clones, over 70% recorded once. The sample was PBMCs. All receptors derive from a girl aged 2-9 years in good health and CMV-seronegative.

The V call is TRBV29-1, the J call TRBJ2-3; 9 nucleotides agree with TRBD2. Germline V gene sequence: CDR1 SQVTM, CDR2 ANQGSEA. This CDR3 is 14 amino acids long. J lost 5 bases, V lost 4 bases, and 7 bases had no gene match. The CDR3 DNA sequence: TGCAGCGTTGCTCAGCGGGAGGTAGGAGATACGCAGTATTTT. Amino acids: CSVAQREVGDTQYF.

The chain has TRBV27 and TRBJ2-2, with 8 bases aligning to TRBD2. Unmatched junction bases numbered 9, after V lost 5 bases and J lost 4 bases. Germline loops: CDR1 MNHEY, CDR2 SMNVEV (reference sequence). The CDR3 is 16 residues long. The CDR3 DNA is TGTGCCAGCAGTCCGCAAGCGGGAGAAAGCACCGGGGAGCTGTTTTTT. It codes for CASSPQAGESTGELFF.

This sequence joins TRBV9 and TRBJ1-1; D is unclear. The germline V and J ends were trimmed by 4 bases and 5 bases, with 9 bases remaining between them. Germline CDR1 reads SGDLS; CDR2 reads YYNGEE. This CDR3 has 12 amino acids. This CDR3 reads CASSSGRTEAFF. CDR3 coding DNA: TGTGCCAGCAGCTCCGGGAGGACTGAAGCTTTCTTT.

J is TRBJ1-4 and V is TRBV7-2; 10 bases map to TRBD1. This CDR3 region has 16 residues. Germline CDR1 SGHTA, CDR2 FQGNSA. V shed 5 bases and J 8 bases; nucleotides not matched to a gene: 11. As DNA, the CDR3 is TGTGCCAGCAGCCCCCGGACAGGGGGTTTTCGAGAAAAACTGTTTTTT. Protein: CASSPRTGGFREKLFF.

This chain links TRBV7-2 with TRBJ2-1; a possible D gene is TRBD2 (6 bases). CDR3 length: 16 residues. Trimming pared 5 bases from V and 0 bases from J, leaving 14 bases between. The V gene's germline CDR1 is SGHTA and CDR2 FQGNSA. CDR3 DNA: TGTGCCAGCAGCCCCACGGGGGAGTTCTCCTACAATGAGCAGTTCTTC. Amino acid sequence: CASSPTGEFSYNEQFF.

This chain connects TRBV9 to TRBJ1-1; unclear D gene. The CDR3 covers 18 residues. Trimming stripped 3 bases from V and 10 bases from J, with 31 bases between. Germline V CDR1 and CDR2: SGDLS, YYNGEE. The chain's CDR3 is CASSGSPFWVSGQNGAFF. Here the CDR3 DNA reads TGTGCCAGCAGCGGCAGCCCCTTTTGGGTTTCAGGTCAAAACGGAGCTTTCTTT.